These T cell receptor beta chains were read from a single sample in a study of T cells in localized non-small cell lung cancer. The protocol was immunoSEQ multiplex PCR, while the TCRdb copy is restricted to in-frame clones and leaves out a portion. The repertoire consists of 55,000 or so clones, with less than 85% occurring once and the leading ten covering about 4.5%. The sample here was PBMCs, taken before any cancer treatment. These receptors were obtained from a woman between 40 and 69 years old with stage II lung adenocarcinoma. The CDR3 runs from the conserved cysteine through the conserved F or W. D genes are given only for firm matches. Clone size is stated in some rows and not others, as once, few, many or a class when expanded.

j_gene: TRBJ1-3
abundance: -
v_gene: TRBV4-1
d_gene: -
CDR3aa: CASSTGTLSGNTIYF
CDR3nt: TGCGCCAGCAGCACCGGGACCCTCTCTGGAAACACCATATATTTT

j_gene: TRBJ1-1
abundance: few
v_gene: TRBV6-1
d_gene: -
CDR3aa: CASSKGVNEAFF
CDR3nt: TGTGCCAGCAGTAAAGGGGTAAATGAAGCTTTCTTT

j_gene: TRBJ1-1
abundance: -
v_gene: TRBV5-1
d_gene: -
CDR3aa: CASSPGRTGNTEAFF
CDR3nt: TGCGCCAGCAGCCCGGGCCGGACGGGGAACACTGAAGCTTTCTTT

j_gene: TRBJ2-1
abundance: few
v_gene: TRBV9
d_gene: -
CDR3aa: CASSAEDYNEQFF
CDR3nt: TGTGCCAGCAGCGCCGAAGACTACAATGAGCAGTTCTTC

j_gene: TRBJ2-1
abundance: -
v_gene: TRBV9
d_gene: -
CDR3aa: CASSVEGQSSYNEQFF
CDR3nt: TGTGCCAGCAGCGTAGAGGGGCAAAGCTCCTACAATGAGCAGTTCTTC

j_gene: TRBJ2-7
abundance: -
v_gene: TRBV6-5
d_gene: TRBD2
CDR3aa: CASSLAGSPYEQYF
CDR3nt: TGTGCCAGCAGTTTAGCGGGGAGTCCTTACGAGCAGTACTTC

j_gene: TRBJ1-5
abundance: once
v_gene: TRBV28
d_gene: TRBD1
CDR3aa: CASVPGTDNQPQHF
CDR3nt: TGTGCCAGCGTCCCCGGGACAGACAATCAGCCCCAGCATTTT

j_gene: TRBJ2-5
abundance: -
v_gene: TRBV4-3
d_gene: TRBD2
CDR3aa: CASSNGEASGEETQYF
CDR3nt: TGCGCCAGCAGCAATGGGGAGGCTAGCGGGGAAGAGACCCAGTACTTC

j_gene: TRBJ2-1
abundance: -
v_gene: TRBV18
d_gene: -
CDR3aa: CASSADSPPTYNEQFF
CDR3nt: TGTGCCAGCTCAGCGGACAGTCCCCCTACCTACAATGAGCAGTTCTTC

j_gene: TRBJ1-5
abundance: -
v_gene: TRBV18
d_gene: -
CDR3aa: CASSPSDRANQPQHF
CDR3nt: TGTGCCAGCTCACCCAGCGACAGAGCTAATCAGCCCCAGCATTTT

j_gene: TRBJ2-1
abundance: -
v_gene: TRBV7-2
d_gene: TRBD1
CDR3aa: CASSGDGTAHNEQFF
CDR3nt: TGTGCCAGCAGCGGGGACGGGACAGCTCACAATGAGCAGTTCTTC

j_gene: TRBJ1-2
abundance: -
v_gene: TRBV5-4
d_gene: -
CDR3aa: CASSLGGYYGYTF
CDR3nt: TGTGCCAGCAGCTTGGGAGGGTACTATGGCTACACCTTC

j_gene: TRBJ2-5
abundance: -
v_gene: TRBV9
d_gene: TRBD1
CDR3aa: CASSAGTGGISPQETQYF
CDR3nt: TGTGCCAGCAGCGCCGGGACAGGGGGTATATCTCCCCAAGAGACCCAGTACTTC

j_gene: TRBJ2-3
abundance: -
v_gene: TRBV19
d_gene: -
CDR3aa: CASSNSRDDTQYF
CDR3nt: TGTGCCAGTAGTAACTCCAGGGACGATACGCAGTATTTT

j_gene: TRBJ2-3
abundance: -
v_gene: TRBV2
d_gene: -
CDR3aa: CASSEGAASTDTQYF
CDR3nt: TGTGCCAGCAGTGAAGGAGCAGCTAGCACAGATACGCAGTATTTT

j_gene: TRBJ2-3
abundance: once
v_gene: TRBV28
d_gene: TRBD2
CDR3aa: CASSPVTSGGGYTQYF
CDR3nt: TGTGCCAGCAGTCCGGTGACTAGCGGGGGCGGGTATACGCAGTATTTT

j_gene: TRBJ1-4
abundance: -
v_gene: TRBV28
d_gene: -
CDR3aa: CASSLPKGRNEKLFF
CDR3nt: TGTGCCAGCAGTCTCCCCAAGGGGCGGAATGAAAAACTGTTTTTT

j_gene: TRBJ1-6
abundance: -
v_gene: TRBV6-1
d_gene: -
CDR3aa: CASSYIQGPLHF
CDR3nt: TGTGCCAGCAGCTACATCCAGGGACCCCTCCACTTT

j_gene: TRBJ1-2
abundance: few
v_gene: TRBV7-9
d_gene: TRBD1
CDR3aa: CASSSGTGSYGYTF
CDR3nt: TGTGCCAGCAGCTCCGGGACAGGCTCCTATGGCTACACCTTC

j_gene: TRBJ1-1
abundance: medium-sized
v_gene: TRBV18
d_gene: TRBD1
CDR3aa: CASSPGTGGMNTEAFF
CDR3nt: TGTGCCAGCTCACCAGGGACAGGTGGAATGAACACTGAAGCTTTCTTT

j_gene: TRBJ2-7
abundance: -
v_gene: TRBV27
d_gene: -
CDR3aa: CASSLGVRIYEQYF
CDR3nt: TGTGCCAGCAGTTTAGGGGTCCGAATATACGAGCAGTACTTC

j_gene: TRBJ2-1
abundance: -
v_gene: TRBV6-6
d_gene: -
CDR3aa: CASSYAVEQFF
CDR3nt: TGTGCCAGCAGTTACGCCGTAGAGCAGTTCTTC

j_gene: TRBJ2-3
abundance: -
v_gene: TRBV28
d_gene: -
CDR3aa: CASSLPSSNTDTQYF
CDR3nt: TGTGCCAGCAGTTTACCCAGTTCCAACACAGATACGCAGTATTTT

j_gene: TRBJ2-7
abundance: -
v_gene: TRBV7-9
d_gene: -
CDR3aa: CASSLFPSGAGVYEQYF
CDR3nt: TGTGCCAGCAGCTTATTCCCGTCAGGGGCCGGGGTGTACGAGCAGTACTTC

j_gene: TRBJ2-1
abundance: once
v_gene: TRBV7-2
d_gene: -
CDR3aa: CASSRSGGRYNEQFF
CDR3nt: TGTGCCAGCAGCCGTTCCGGGGGGCGGTACAATGAGCAGTTCTTC

j_gene: TRBJ2-7
abundance: few
v_gene: TRBV30
d_gene: TRBD1
CDR3aa: CAWSVGQGRSYEQYF
CDR3nt: TGTGCCTGGAGTGTAGGACAGGGAAGGTCCTACGAGCAGTACTTC

j_gene: TRBJ2-1
abundance: -
v_gene: TRBV10-3
d_gene: TRBD1
CDR3aa: CAISDRTGGTEQFF
CDR3nt: TGTGCCATCAGTGACCGTACAGGGGGTACAGAGCAGTTCTTC

j_gene: TRBJ1-3
abundance: -
v_gene: TRBV11-2
d_gene: TRBD1
CDR3aa: CASSFGGTGVLENTIYF
CDR3nt: TGTGCCAGCAGTTTCGGGGGGACAGGGGTCCTGGAAAACACCATATATTTT

j_gene: TRBJ1-1
abundance: few
v_gene: TRBV19
d_gene: -
CDR3aa: CASSSSGRMNTEAFF
CDR3nt: TGTGCCAGTAGCTCATCTGGACGGATGAACACTGAAGCTTTCTTT

j_gene: TRBJ1-1
abundance: -
v_gene: TRBV6-5
d_gene: -
CDR3aa: CASSPTDGNTEAFF
CDR3nt: TGTGCCAGCAGCCCAACGGACGGAAACACTGAAGCTTTCTTT

j_gene: TRBJ2-7
abundance: -
v_gene: TRBV18
d_gene: -
CDR3aa: CASSPRQANYEQYF
CDR3nt: TGTGCCAGCTCACCAAGGCAGGCTAACTACGAGCAGTACTTC

j_gene: TRBJ1-1
abundance: -
v_gene: TRBV27
d_gene: -
CDR3aa: CASSPAGGRLTLLGAFF
CDR3nt: TGTGCCAGCAGTCCGGCCGGGGGGCGGCTTACTTTGCTAGGGGCTTTCTTT

j_gene: TRBJ1-3
abundance: -
v_gene: TRBV11-2
d_gene: TRBD1
CDR3aa: CASSIRGDRVENTIYF
CDR3nt: TGTGCCAGCAGCATCCGGGGGGACAGGGTCGAAAACACCATATATTTT

j_gene: TRBJ1-1
abundance: -
v_gene: TRBV6-6
d_gene: TRBD1
CDR3aa: CASSSRGQLNTEAFF
CDR3nt: TGTGCCAGCAGTTCGAGGGGACAGCTGAACACTGAAGCTTTCTTT

j_gene: TRBJ1-6
abundance: -
v_gene: TRBV30
d_gene: -
CDR3aa: CAWSVQWGGIGYSPLHF
CDR3nt: TGTGCCTGGAGTGTACAGTGGGGGGGGATCGGGTATTCACCCCTCCACTTT

j_gene: TRBJ2-2
abundance: few
v_gene: TRBV18
d_gene: TRBD1
CDR3aa: CASSLGQGNTGELFF
CDR3nt: TGTGCCAGCTCGCTGGGACAGGGGAACACCGGGGAGCTGTTTTTT

j_gene: TRBJ1-5
abundance: -
v_gene: TRBV7-2
d_gene: -
CDR3aa: CASSLIGDSNQPQHF
CDR3nt: TGTGCCAGCAGCCTTATAGGGGATAGCAATCAGCCCCAGCATTTT

j_gene: TRBJ1-5
abundance: -
v_gene: TRBV6-5
d_gene: -
CDR3aa: CASSRTGSNQPQHF
CDR3nt: TGTGCCAGCAGTCGGACTGGTAGCAATCAGCCCCAGCATTTT

j_gene: TRBJ2-2
abundance: -
v_gene: TRBV11-2
d_gene: TRBD1
CDR3aa: CASSSTGGWTGELFF
CDR3nt: TGTGCCAGCAGCTCTACAGGGGGCTGGACCGGGGAGCTGTTTTTT

j_gene: TRBJ1-2
abundance: -
v_gene: TRBV9
d_gene: -
CDR3aa: CASSTRTANYGYTF
CDR3nt: TGTGCCAGCAGCACTCGGACAGCTAACTATGGCTACACCTTC

j_gene: TRBJ2-3
abundance: few
v_gene: TRBV2
d_gene: -
CDR3aa: CAILVGDTQYF
CDR3nt: TGTGCCATCCTTGTTGGAGATACGCAGTATTTT

j_gene: TRBJ2-1
abundance: -
v_gene: TRBV7-2
d_gene: -
CDR3aa: CASSLDGGPYNEQFF
CDR3nt: TGTGCCAGCAGCTTAGATGGAGGTCCGTACAATGAGCAGTTCTTC

j_gene: TRBJ1-1
abundance: -
v_gene: TRBV13
d_gene: -
CDR3aa: CASSRNNRVDEAFF
CDR3nt: TGTGCCAGCAGCCGAAACAACAGGGTTGATGAAGCTTTCTTT

j_gene: TRBJ1-1
abundance: once
v_gene: TRBV6-1
d_gene: TRBD1
CDR3aa: CASSEARGQGSVLAFF
CDR3nt: TGTGCCAGCAGTGAAGCTCGGGGACAGGGGAGTGTATTAGCTTTCTTT

j_gene: TRBJ1-5
abundance: -
v_gene: TRBV5-6
d_gene: -
CDR3aa: CASSLAGNNQPQHF
CDR3nt: TGTGCCAGCAGCCTGGCCGGTAACAATCAGCCCCAGCATTTT

j_gene: TRBJ2-7
abundance: -
v_gene: TRBV4-2
d_gene: -
CDR3aa: CASSQDSLREQYF
CDR3nt: TGTGCCAGCAGCCAAGACTCCCTGAGGGAGCAGTACTTC

j_gene: TRBJ1-1
abundance: -
v_gene: TRBV29-1
d_gene: -
CDR3aa: CSVSTPNTEAFF
CDR3nt: TGCAGCGTTTCAACTCCGAACACTGAAGCTTTCTTT

j_gene: TRBJ2-1
abundance: -
v_gene: TRBV27
d_gene: TRBD2
CDR3aa: CASRYERGAAVEQFF
CDR3nt: TGTGCCAGCAGATACGAGCGGGGGGCCGCAGTAGAGCAGTTCTTC

j_gene: TRBJ1-2
abundance: -
v_gene: TRBV7-9
d_gene: -
CDR3aa: CASSIGGSPCNYGYTF
CDR3nt: TGTGCCAGCAGCATAGGGGGGTCTCCCTGTAACTATGGCTACACCTTC

j_gene: TRBJ2-1
abundance: -
v_gene: TRBV10-1
d_gene: -
CDR3aa: CASSDLRGGTYNEQFF
CDR3nt: TGCGCCAGCAGTGATTTAAGGGGAGGCACCTACAATGAGCAGTTCTTC

j_gene: TRBJ1-5
abundance: -
v_gene: TRBV27
d_gene: -
CDR3aa: CASSLSAGGSNQPQHF
CDR3nt: TGTGCCAGCAGTTTATCGGCGGGGGGCAGCAATCAGCCCCAGCATTTT

j_gene: TRBJ2-1
abundance: -
v_gene: TRBV5-4
d_gene: TRBD1
CDR3aa: CASSLERTGSNEQFF
CDR3nt: TGTGCCAGCAGCTTGGAACGGACAGGGAGCAATGAGCAGTTCTTC

j_gene: TRBJ1-5
abundance: -
v_gene: TRBV18
d_gene: -
CDR3aa: CASSPTDDQPQHF
CDR3nt: TGTGCCAGCTCACCTACGGACGATCAGCCCCAGCATTTT

j_gene: TRBJ1-2
abundance: -
v_gene: TRBV25-1
d_gene: -
CDR3aa: CASPPGRANGYTF
CDR3nt: TGTGCCAGCCCTCCGGGCAGGGCCAATGGCTACACCTTC

j_gene: TRBJ2-3
abundance: few
v_gene: TRBV7-2
d_gene: -
CDR3aa: CASSLALADTQYF
CDR3nt: TGTGCCAGCAGCTTAGCTTTGGCGGATACGCAGTATTTT

j_gene: TRBJ1-5
abundance: -
v_gene: TRBV7-9
d_gene: -
CDR3aa: CASSSNRAGPQHF
CDR3nt: TGTGCCAGCAGTTCTAACCGAGCCGGGCCCCAGCATTTT

j_gene: TRBJ1-1
abundance: -
v_gene: TRBV5-4
d_gene: -
CDR3aa: CASSLDGFDTEAFF
CDR3nt: TGTGCCAGCAGCTTGGATGGGTTCGACACTGAAGCTTTCTTT

j_gene: TRBJ2-3
abundance: -
v_gene: TRBV9
d_gene: TRBD2
CDR3aa: CASSVAPSGAADTQYF
CDR3nt: TGTGCCAGCAGCGTAGCTCCTAGCGGGGCCGCAGATACGCAGTATTTT

j_gene: TRBJ2-3
abundance: -
v_gene: TRBV30
d_gene: TRBD2
CDR3aa: CASGTGGKIDTQYF
CDR3nt: TGTGCCTCGGGTACGGGGGGAAAGATAGATACGCAGTATTTT